The 25 T cell receptor beta chains given below trace back to one sample, sequenced in a study of shared clonotypes between healthy human individuals. Positive CCR7 selection of CD45RO-negative cells yielded the naive CD8 cells, and terminally differentiated effector memory CD45RA+ cells were excluded. The protocol was immunoSEQ multiplex PCR, while the TCRdb copy is restricted to in-frame clones and leaves out a portion. This table has 600,000 or so clones, roughly 98% appearing once. The sample comprised naive CD8+ T cells sorted from blood. These receptors originate from a man between 25 and 39 years old in good health.

CDR3 in DNA: TGTGCCAGCAGCTCCAACCCCGCGGGGGGTTCCTACGAGCAGTACTTC. It is translated as CASSSNPAGGSYEQYF. The chain links TRBV11-2 to TRBJ2-7; 8 positions match TRBD2. J was trimmed by 1 base and V by 4 bases; bases with no gene match: 9. The CDR3 totals 16 residues. CDR1 is SGHAT, CDR2 FQNNGV, per germline.

DNA of the CDR3: TGTGCCAGCAGCTTAGGGAGTCAGCGGGCAGAGACCCAGTACTTC. Residues: CASSLGSQRAETQYF. This rearrangement joins TRBV11-2 to TRBJ2-5; weak D call: TRBD2 (6 bases). The CDR3 covers 15 residues. CDR1 is SGHAT, CDR2 FQNNGV, per germline. V shed 1 base and J shed 4 bases, with 13 bases lying between them.

The count of this clone is one. Additional DNA sequences in this sample encode the identical CDR3. The V gene is TRBV7-2, the J gene TRBJ2-7; D is unresolved. CDR3 size: 13 residues. The germline gives CDR1 SGHTA, CDR2 FQGNSA. The V and J ends lost 1 base and 3 bases respectively, with 7 bases between them. DNA of the CDR3: TGTGCCAGCAGCTTAGTAAGTGGCTACGAGCAGTACTTC. Translating it yields CASSLVSGYEQYF.

V is TRBV11-2 and J is TRBJ1-1; tentative D call: TRBD1 (5 bases). The CDR3 is made up of 12 amino acids. Germline CDR1 is SGHAT and CDR2 is FQNNGV. Trimming shortened V by 3 bases and J by 4 bases, and 6 bases separated the two germline ends. The CDR3 sequence is CASSFGGTEAFF. CDR3 DNA: TGTGCCAGCAGCTTCGGGGGCACTGAAGCTTTCTTT.

The chain couples TRBV4-2 to TRBJ1-4, with a tentative D call TRBD1 (5 bases). This CDR3 is built from 20 residues. The germline V gene encodes CDR1 LGHNA and CDR2 YNFKEQ. V lost 0 bases and J 4 bases, leaving 24 bases between the germline ends. CDR3 protein: CASSQDSVISGEGFNEKLFF. CDR3 bases: TGTGCCAGCAGCCAAGATTCGGTGATATCGGGAGAGGGGTTTAATGAAAAACTGTTTTTT.

The chain combines TRBV6-1 with TRBJ2-7; 9 bases fit TRBD2. The J segment lost 3 bases and the V segment lost 10 bases, leaving 10 bases of the junction unmatched. CDR1 MNHNS and CDR2 SASEGT come from the germline V gene. The CDR3 loop spans 14 amino acids. The CDR3 loop is CATGPYSGSYEQYF. CDR3 nucleotides: TGTGCCACCGGGCCTTATAGCGGGAGCTACGAGCAGTACTTC.

This chain uses TRBV7-3 with TRBJ2-3; the D gene could be TRBD1 or TRBD2 (5 bases each). Trimming removed 4 bases at V and 3 bases at J, with 8 bases between. Germline values: CDR1 SGHTA, CDR2 FQGTGA. The CDR3 runs to 13 residues. The CDR3 sequence is CASSYEGTDTQYF. The CDR3 nucleotides read TGTGCCAGCAGCTATGAGGGGACAGATACGCAGTATTTT.

The chain couples TRBV14 to TRBJ2-7, with D perhaps TRBD1 (6 bases). The CDR3 length is 15 residues. V lost 4 bases to trimming and J lost 0 bases, with 13 bases between them. Germline values: CDR1 SGHDN, CDR2 FVKESK. The CDR3 protein is CASSPSGELSYEQYF. CDR3 coding DNA: TGTGCCAGCAGCCCATCAGGGGAGCTCTCCTACGAGCAGTACTTC.

The genes are TRBV19 and TRBJ2-1; a weak D match, TRBD1 (5 bases). V was trimmed by 2 bases and J by 4 bases, leaving 6 bases between them. The CDR3 extends over 13 amino acids. Germline CDR1 reads LNHDA; CDR2 reads SQIVND (reference sequence). The DNA of the CDR3 is TGTGCCAGTAGTATATCAGGGTACAATGAGCAGTTCTTC. It specifies CASSISGYNEQFF. Variable domain in full (rest from reference TRBV19 and TRBJ2-1): DGGITQSPKYLFRKEGQNVTLSCEQNLNHDAMYWYRQDPGQGLRLIYYSQIVNDFQKGDIAEGYSVSREKKESFPLTVTSAQKNPTAFYLCASSISGYNEQFFGPGTRLTVL.

This sequence joins TRBV29-1 and TRBJ2-1; no clear D gene. Per the germline V gene, CDR1 is SQVTM and CDR2 is ANQGSEA. This CDR3 is built from 12 residues. V gave up 7 bases and J gave up 6 bases, with 13 bases separating them. CDR3 bases: TGCAGCGCTGGGGTCAGCAGCAATGAGCAGTTCTTC. As protein: CSAGVSSNEQFF.

CDR3 region: CASSQFGLAGGFTDTQYF. CDR3 nucleotide sequence: TGCGCCAGCAGCCAATTCGGACTAGCGGGAGGGTTCACAGATACGCAGTATTTT. The chain carries TRBV5-1 and TRBJ2-3; 15 nucleotides agree with TRBD2. The J segment lost 2 bases and the V segment lost 4 bases, leaving 8 bases of the junction unmatched. Germline assignment: CDR1 SGHRS and CDR2 YFSETQ. The CDR3 spans 18 residues.

This rearrangement joins TRBV7-3 to TRBJ2-1, with D perhaps TRBD2 (6 bases). The germline V and J ends were trimmed by 5 bases and 2 bases, with 13 bases remaining between them. Germline values: CDR1 SGHTA, CDR2 FQGTGA. The CDR3 is 15 amino acids. The CDR3, as DNA: TGTGCCAGCAGCCTCGGGACTTACCCCTACAATGAGCAGTTCTTC. Protein sequence: CASSLGTYPYNEQFF.

This chain joins TRBV15 and TRBJ1-2, with a tentative D call TRBD1 (5 bases). The CDR3 loop spans 15 amino acids. V shed 1 base and J shed 4 bases, with 13 bases lying between them. Germline V gene data show CDR1 as LNHNV and CDR2 as YYDKDF (reference sequence). The DNA for the CDR3 is TGTGCCACCAGCAGAGTATTGGCGGGGACCTATGGCTACACCTTC. This translates into CATSRVLAGTYGYTF.

In this sample, this clone turned up once. The rearrangement uses TRBV10-2 and TRBJ1-1, with no clear D. Trimming stripped 3 bases from V and 5 bases from J, with 10 bases between. CDR1 and CDR2 (germline): WSHSY, SAAADI. The CDR3 is made up of 13 amino acids. CDR3 sequence: CASSDGWETEAFF. The CDR3 nucleotides read TGCGCCAGCAGTGATGGATGGGAAACTGAAGCTTTCTTT.

This chain links TRBV7-6 with TRBJ2-2; 9 nucleotides agree with TRBD1. Per the germline V gene, CDR1 is SGHVS and CDR2 is FNYEAQ. The J segment lost 5 bases and the V segment lost 4 bases, leaving 8 bases of the junction unmatched. The CDR3 covers 16 residues. The CDR3 reads CASSSTGTGTTGELFF. The CDR3 coding sequence is TGTGCCAGCAGCTCAACCGGGACAGGGACTACCGGGGAGCTGTTTTTT.

The chain recombines TRBV5-1 with TRBJ2-7; D assignment may be TRBD1 or TRBD2 (7 bases each). From germline, CDR1 is SGHRS and CDR2 YFSETQ. V lost 3 bases and J 4 bases, leaving 20 bases between the germline ends. The CDR3 is 16 residues long. CDR3 in amino acids: CASSSAFRGDYYEQYF. The CDR3 DNA follows: TGCGCCAGCAGCTCGGCGTTCAGGGGGGACTATTACGAGCAGTACTTC.

The V and J genes are TRBV5-6 and TRBJ2-5; D uncertain. The germline V gene encodes CDR1 SGHDT and CDR2 YYEEEE. The CDR3 runs to 15 residues. The germline V and J ends were trimmed by 0 bases and 5 bases, with 14 bases remaining between them. CDR3 loop: CASSLAPLAWETQYF. In DNA form, the CDR3 reads TGTGCCAGCAGCTTGGCCCCACTGGCGTGGGAGACCCAGTACTTC.

The V gene is TRBV11-2, the J gene TRBJ2-4; D is possibly TRBD1 (5 bases). V lost 8 bases, J lost 9 bases, and 14 bases lay in between. Germline CDR1 and CDR2: SGHAT and FQNNGV. The CDR3 loop spans 12 amino acids. The CDR3 protein is CASRQTAGIQYF. CDR3 nucleotide sequence: TGTGCCAGCCGTCAGACAGCTGGCATTCAGTACTTC.

The V call is TRBV5-1, the J call TRBJ1-1; D is ambiguous. V lost 0 bases and J lost 3, with 6 bases in between. CDR1 is SGHRS, CDR2 YFSETQ, per germline. The CDR3 consists of 13 residues. CDR3 protein: CASSLDGDTEAFF. Written as DNA, the CDR3 is TGCGCCAGCAGCTTGGACGGGGACACTGAAGCTTTCTTT. Based on the CDR3 plus reference TRBV5-1 and TRBJ1-1, the full variable domain is KAGVTQTPRYLIKTRGQQVTLSCSPISGHRSVSWYQQTPGQGLQFLFEYFSETQRNKGNFPGRFSGRQFSNSRSEMNVSTLELGDSALYLCASSLDGDTEAFFGQGTRLTVV.

The chain employs TRBV18 and TRBJ2-1; tentative D call: TRBD2 (6 bases). CDR1 is KGHSH, CDR2 LQKENI, per germline. The ends were cut back, 1 base at V and 4 bases at J, with 14 bases in the middle. This CDR3 region has 16 residues. This CDR3 is CASSPLELALYNEQFF. Written as DNA, the CDR3 is TGTGCCAGCTCACCACTTGAACTAGCACTTTACAATGAGCAGTTCTTC. The full variable domain, in which reference TRBV18 and TRBJ2-1 provide the parts outside the CDR3, is NAGVMQNPRHLVRRRGQEARLRCSPMKGHSHVYWYRQLPEEGLKFMVYLQKENIIDESGMPKERFSAEFPKEGPSILRIQQVVRGDSAAYFCASSPLELALYNEQFFGPGTRLTVL.

This chain joins TRBV27 and TRBJ2-7; 10 nucleotides align to TRBD1. The J segment lost 5 bases and the V segment lost 4 bases, leaving 2 bases of the junction unmatched. The germline gives CDR1 MNHEY, CDR2 SMNVEV (reference sequence). This CDR3 comprises 13 residues. In DNA, the CDR3 is TGTGCCAGCAGTTCCGGGACAGGGGACGAGCAGTACTTC. It codes for CASSSGTGDEQYF.

The rearrangement links TRBV4-1 to TRBJ2-7; D possibly corresponds to TRBD2 (6 bases). Between the trimmed V and J ends, which lost 1 base and 3 bases, there was a span of 25 bases. The CDR3 length is 19 residues. Germline lookup yields CDR1 MGHRA and CDR2 YSYEKL. The CDR3 sequence: CASSQGSGLIGSGFYEQYF. CDR3 coding DNA: TGCGCCAGCAGCCAAGGGTCGGGACTCATAGGGAGCGGATTCTACGAGCAGTACTTC.

This chain uses TRBV2 with TRBJ1-5; D is unclear. The CDR3 consists of 14 residues. V lost 2 bases and J lost 1, with 6 bases in between. The germline gives CDR1 SNHLY, CDR2 FYNNEI. The CDR3 is CASSEWGSNQPQHF. The CDR3 nucleotides read TGTGCCAGCAGTGAATGGGGAAGCAATCAGCCCCAGCATTTT.

The V and J genes are TRBV7-2 and TRBJ2-1; tentatively, D is TRBD2 (5 bases). The V gene's germline CDR1 is SGHTA and CDR2 FQGNSA. CDR3 length equals 12 residues. V was trimmed by 5 bases and J by 8 bases, leaving 10 bases between them. This CDR3 reads CASSPLAHEQFF. The CDR3 DNA reads as TGTGCCAGCAGCCCCTTAGCGCATGAGCAGTTCTTC.

V gene TRBV18 combines with J gene TRBJ2-3, with 8 bases identical to TRBD2. Germline values: CDR1 KGHSH, CDR2 LQKENI. Trimming took 3 bases from V and 2 from J; bases not matched to a gene: 7. CDR3 length: 16 residues. In nucleotides, the CDR3 is TGTGCCAGCTCACCGGGGGGGACTAGAGCCACAGATACGCAGTATTTT. Amino acids: CASSPGGTRATDTQYF.